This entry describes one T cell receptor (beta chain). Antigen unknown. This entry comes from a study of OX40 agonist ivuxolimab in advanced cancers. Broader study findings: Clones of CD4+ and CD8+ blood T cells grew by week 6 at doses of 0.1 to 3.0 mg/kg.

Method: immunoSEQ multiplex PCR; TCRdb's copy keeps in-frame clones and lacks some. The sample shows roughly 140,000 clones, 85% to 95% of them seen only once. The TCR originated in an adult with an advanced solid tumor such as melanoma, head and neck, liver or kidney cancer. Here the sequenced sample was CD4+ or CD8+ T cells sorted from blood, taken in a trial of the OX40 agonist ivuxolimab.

The CDR3 DNA follows: TGTGCCAGCAGCGTAGGCCCCCTAGCGGGCCTCAATGAGCAGTTCTTC. Its translation: CASSVGPLAGLNEQFF. V is TRBV9 and J is TRBJ2-1, with 8 bases fitting TRBD2. J gave up 6 bases and V 0 bases, and 8 bases lay outside the gene matches. This CDR3 spans 16 amino acids. From germline, CDR1 is SGDLS and CDR2 YYNGEE.